This TCR beta chain was retrieved from a study of spatial heterogeneity in lung cancer. Germline lookup yields CDR1 SGHRS and CDR2 YFSETQ. Trimming shortened V by 0 bases and J by 6 bases, and 16 bases separated the two germline ends. The CDR3 runs to 17 residues. One entry per CDR3 protein, called by TCRdb with MiXCR from the 5' RACE reads. The sample comprises some 110,000 distinct CDR3 sequences, approximately 12% of which are singletons, and roughly 17% rests with the top ten. Time point specified: blood at routine non-recurrence follow-up after resection. Whole RNA obtained from tumor, nontumor lung or frozen PBMC underwent sequencing without sorting.

This rearrangement joins TRBV5-1 to TRBJ1-6; the D is unclear. The sequencing used PBMCs, collected at follow-up. This clonotype originated in a male donor with early-stage non-small cell lung cancer. CDR3 coding DNA: TGCGCCAGCAGCTTGGCCATGGTAAAGAATTCTAATTCACCCCTCCACTTT. Protein: CASSLAMVKNSNSPLHF.